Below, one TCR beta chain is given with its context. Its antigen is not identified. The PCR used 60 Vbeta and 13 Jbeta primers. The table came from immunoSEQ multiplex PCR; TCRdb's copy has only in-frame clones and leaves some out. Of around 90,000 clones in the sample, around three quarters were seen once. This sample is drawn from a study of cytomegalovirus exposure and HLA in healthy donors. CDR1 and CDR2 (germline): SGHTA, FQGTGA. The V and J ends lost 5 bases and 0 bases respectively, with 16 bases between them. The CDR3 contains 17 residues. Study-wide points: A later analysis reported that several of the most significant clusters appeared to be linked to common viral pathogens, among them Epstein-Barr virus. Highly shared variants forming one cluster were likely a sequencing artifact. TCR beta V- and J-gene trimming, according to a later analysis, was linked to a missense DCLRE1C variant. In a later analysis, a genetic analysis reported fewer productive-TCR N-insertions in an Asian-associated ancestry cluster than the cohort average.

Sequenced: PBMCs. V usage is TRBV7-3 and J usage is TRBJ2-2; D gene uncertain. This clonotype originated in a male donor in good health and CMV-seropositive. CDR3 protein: CASSLNEWLANTGELFF. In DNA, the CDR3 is TGTGCCAGCAGCCTCAACGAATGGCTCGCGAACACCGGGGAGCTGTTTTTT.